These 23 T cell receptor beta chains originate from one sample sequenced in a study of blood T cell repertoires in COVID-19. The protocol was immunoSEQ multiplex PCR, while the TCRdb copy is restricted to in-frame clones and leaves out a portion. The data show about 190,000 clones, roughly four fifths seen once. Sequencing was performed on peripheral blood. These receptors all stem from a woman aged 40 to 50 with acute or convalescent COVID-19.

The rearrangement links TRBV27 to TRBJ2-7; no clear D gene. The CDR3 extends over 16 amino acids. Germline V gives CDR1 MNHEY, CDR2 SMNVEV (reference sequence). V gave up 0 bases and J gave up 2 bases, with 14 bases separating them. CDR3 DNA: TGTGCCAGCAGTTTATCGAAACAGTCACAGCCCTACGAGCAGTACTTC. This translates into CASSLSKQSQPYEQYF.

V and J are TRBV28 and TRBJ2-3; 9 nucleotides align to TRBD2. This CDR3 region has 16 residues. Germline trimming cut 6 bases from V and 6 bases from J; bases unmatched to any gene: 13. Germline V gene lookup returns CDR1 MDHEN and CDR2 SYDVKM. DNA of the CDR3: TGTGCCAGCAGCCCCCCCGGAGCGGGGGGCAGGGATACGCAGTATTTT. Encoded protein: CASSPPGAGGRDTQYF.

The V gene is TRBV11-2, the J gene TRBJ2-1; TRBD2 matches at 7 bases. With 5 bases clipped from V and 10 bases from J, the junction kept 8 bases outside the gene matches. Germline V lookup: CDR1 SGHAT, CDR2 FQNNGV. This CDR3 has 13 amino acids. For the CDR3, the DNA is TGTGCCAGCAGCCATTGGGGGGGAGAGGAGCAGTTCTTC. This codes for CASSHWGGEEQFF.

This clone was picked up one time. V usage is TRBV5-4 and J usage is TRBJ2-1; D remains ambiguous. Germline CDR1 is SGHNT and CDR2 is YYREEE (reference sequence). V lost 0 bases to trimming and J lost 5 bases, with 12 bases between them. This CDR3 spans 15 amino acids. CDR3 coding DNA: TGTGCCAGCAGCTTGGACTGGAGTCCCGACAATGAGCAGTTCTTC. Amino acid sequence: CASSLDWSPDNEQFF.

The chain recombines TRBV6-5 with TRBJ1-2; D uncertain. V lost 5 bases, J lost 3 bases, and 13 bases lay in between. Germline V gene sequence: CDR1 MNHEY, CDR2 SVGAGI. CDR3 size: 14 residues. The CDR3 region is CASSLLDLHYGYTF. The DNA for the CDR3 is TGTGCCAGCAGTCTGCTGGACTTGCACTATGGCTACACCTTC.

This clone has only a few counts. Here the CDR3 DNA reads TGCAGCGGACAGGGGGCCGGTGGCTACACCTTC. It codes for CSGQGAGGYTF. This rearrangement joins TRBV29-1 to TRBJ1-2; 10 bases are a match to TRBD1. Unmatched junction bases numbered 3, after V lost 7 bases and J lost 7 bases. Germline assignment: CDR1 SQVTM and CDR2 ANQGSEA. CDR3 length: 11 amino acids.

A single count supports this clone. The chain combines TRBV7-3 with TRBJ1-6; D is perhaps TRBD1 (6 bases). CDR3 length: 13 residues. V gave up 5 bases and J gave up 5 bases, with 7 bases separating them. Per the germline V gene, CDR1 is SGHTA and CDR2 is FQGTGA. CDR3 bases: TGTGCCAGCAGCGGACAGCATAATTCACCCCTCCACTTT. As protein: CASSGQHNSPLHF.

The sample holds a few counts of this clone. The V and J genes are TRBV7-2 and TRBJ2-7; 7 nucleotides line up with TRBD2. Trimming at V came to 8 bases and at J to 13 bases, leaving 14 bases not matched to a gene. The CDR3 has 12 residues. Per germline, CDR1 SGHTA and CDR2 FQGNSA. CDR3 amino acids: CASHDPGLAVYF. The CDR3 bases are TGTGCCAGCCACGACCCGGGGCTAGCGGTTTACTTC.

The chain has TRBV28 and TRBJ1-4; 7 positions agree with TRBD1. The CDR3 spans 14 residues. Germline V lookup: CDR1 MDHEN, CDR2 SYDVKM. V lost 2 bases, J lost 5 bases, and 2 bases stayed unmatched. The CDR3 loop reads CASSLKTGNEKLFF. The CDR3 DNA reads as TGTGCCAGCAGTTTAAAGACAGGGAATGAAAAACTGTTTTTT.

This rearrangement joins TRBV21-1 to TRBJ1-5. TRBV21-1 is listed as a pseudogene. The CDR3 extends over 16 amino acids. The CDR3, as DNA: TGTGCCAGCATCCCCCCCTTAGTTAAGTTGAGTCAGCCCCAGCATTTT. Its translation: CASIPPLVKLSQPQHF.

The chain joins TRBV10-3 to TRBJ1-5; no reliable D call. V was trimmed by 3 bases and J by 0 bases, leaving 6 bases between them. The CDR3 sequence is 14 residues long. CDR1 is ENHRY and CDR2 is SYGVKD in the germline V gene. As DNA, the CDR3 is TGTGCCATCAGTGACAGTTATAGCAATCAGCCCCAGCATTTT. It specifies CAISDSYSNQPQHF.

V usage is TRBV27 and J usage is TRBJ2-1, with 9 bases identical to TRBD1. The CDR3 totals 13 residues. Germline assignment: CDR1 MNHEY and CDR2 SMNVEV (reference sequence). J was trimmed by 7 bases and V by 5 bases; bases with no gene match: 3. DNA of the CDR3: TGTGCCAGCAGTCACGGGACAGGGAATGAGCAGTTCTTC. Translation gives CASSHGTGNEQFF.

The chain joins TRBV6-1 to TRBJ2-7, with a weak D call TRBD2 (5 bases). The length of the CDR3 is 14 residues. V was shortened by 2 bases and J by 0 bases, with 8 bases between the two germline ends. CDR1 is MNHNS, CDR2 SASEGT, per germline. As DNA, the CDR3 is TGTGCCAGCAGTGAAATTGAGGGCTCCTACGAGCAGTACTTC. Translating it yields CASSEIEGSYEQYF.

The CDR3 DNA follows: TGTGCCAGCGGAGTGAGCTCCTATAATTCACCCCTCCACTTT. As protein: CASGVSSYNSPLHF. The chain joins TRBV2 to TRBJ1-6, with D unclear. CDR1 is SNHLY, CDR2 FYNNEI, per germline. This CDR3 spans 14 amino acids. Between the trimmed V and J ends, which lost 8 bases and 0 bases, there was a span of 8 bases.

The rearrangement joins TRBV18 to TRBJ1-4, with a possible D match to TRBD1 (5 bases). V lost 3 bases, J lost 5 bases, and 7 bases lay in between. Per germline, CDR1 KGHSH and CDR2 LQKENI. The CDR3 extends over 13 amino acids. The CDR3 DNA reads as TGTGCCAGCTCACCCGACAGAAATGAAAAACTGTTTTTT. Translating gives CASSPDRNEKLFF.

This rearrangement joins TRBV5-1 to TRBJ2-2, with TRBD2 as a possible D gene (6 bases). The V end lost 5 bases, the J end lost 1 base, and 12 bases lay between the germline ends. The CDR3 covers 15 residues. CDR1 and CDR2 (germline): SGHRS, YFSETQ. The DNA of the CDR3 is TGCGCCAGCAGGGATGGCGGGAAGAACACCGGGGAGCTGTTTTTT. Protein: CASRDGGKNTGELFF. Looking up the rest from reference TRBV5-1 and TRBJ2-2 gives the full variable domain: KAGVTQTPRYLIKTRGQQVTLSCSPISGHRSVSWYQQTPGQGLQFLFEYFSETQRNKGNFPGRFSGRQFSNSRSEMNVSTLELGDSALYLCASRDGGKNTGELFFGEGSRLTVL.

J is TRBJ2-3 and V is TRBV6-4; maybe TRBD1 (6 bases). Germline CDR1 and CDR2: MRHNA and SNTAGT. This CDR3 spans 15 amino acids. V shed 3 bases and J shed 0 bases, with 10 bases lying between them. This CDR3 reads CASSEGARSTDTQYF. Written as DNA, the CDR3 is TGTGCCAGCAGTGAGGGGGCTCGAAGCACAGATACGCAGTATTTT.

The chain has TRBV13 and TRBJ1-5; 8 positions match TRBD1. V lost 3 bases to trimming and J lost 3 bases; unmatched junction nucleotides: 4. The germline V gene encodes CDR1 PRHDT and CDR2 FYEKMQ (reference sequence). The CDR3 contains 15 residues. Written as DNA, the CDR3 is TGTGCCAGCAGCTTTGGGACAGGAAACAATCAGCCCCAGCATTTT. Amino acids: CASSFGTGNNQPQHF. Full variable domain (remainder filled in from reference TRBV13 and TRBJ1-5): AAGVIQSPRHLIKEKRETATLKCYPIPRHDTVYWYQQGPGQDPQFLISFYEKMQSDKGSIPDRFSAQQFSDYHSELNMSSLELGDSALYFCASSFGTGNNQPQHFGDGTRLSIL.

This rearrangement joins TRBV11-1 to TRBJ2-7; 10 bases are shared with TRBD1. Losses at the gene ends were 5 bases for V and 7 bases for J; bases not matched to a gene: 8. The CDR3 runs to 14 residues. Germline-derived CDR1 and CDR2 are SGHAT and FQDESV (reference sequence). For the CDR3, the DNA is TGTGCCAGCAGCCTCCGACAGGGGGCGGAGGAGCAGTACTTC. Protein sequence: CASSLRQGAEEQYF.

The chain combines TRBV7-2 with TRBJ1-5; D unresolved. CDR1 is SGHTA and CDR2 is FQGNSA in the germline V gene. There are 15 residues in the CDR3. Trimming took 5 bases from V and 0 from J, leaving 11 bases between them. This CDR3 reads CASSLDAYSNQPQHF. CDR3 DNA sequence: TGTGCCAGCAGCCTTGATGCCTATAGCAATCAGCCCCAGCATTTT.

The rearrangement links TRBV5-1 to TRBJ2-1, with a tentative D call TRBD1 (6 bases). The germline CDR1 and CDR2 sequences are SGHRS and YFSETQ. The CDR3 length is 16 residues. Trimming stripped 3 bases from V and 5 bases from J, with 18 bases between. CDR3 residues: CASSSYRALGNNEQFF. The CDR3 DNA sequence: TGCGCCAGCAGCTCCTACAGGGCGCTGGGGAACAATGAGCAGTTCTTC.

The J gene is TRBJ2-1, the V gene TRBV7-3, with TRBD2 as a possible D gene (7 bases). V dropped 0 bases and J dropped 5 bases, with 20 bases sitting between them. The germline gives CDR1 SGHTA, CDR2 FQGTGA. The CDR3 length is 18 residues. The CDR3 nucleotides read TGTGCCAGCAGCTTAACGTTAATTGGGGGGGGCCCCCACAATGAGCAGTTCTTC. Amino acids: CASSLTLIGGGPHNEQFF.

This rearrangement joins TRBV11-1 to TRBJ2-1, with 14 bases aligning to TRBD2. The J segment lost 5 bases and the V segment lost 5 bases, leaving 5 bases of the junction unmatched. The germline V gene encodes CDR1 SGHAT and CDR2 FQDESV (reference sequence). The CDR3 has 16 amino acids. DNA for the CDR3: TGTGCCAGCAGCCTCGGACTAGCGGGAGGTAACAATGAGCAGTTCTTC. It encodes CASSLGLAGGNNEQFF. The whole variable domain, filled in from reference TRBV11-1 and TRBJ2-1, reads EAEVAQSPRYKITEKSQAVAFWCDPISGHATLYWYRQILGQGPELLVQFQDESVVDDSQLPKDRFSAERLKGVDSTLKIQPAELGDSAMYLCASSLGLAGGNNEQFFGPGTRLTVL.